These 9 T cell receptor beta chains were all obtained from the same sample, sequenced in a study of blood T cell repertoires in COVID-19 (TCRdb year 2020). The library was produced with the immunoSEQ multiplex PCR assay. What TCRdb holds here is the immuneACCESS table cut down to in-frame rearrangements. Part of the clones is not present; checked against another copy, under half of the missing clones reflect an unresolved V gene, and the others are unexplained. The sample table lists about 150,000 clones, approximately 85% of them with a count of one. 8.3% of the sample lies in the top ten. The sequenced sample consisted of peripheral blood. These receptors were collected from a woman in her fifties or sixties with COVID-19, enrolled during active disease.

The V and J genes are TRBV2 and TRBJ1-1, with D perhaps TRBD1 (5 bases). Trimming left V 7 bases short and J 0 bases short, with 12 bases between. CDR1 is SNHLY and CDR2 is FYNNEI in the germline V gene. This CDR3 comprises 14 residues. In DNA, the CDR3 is TGTGCCAGCATTCCGCACAGGATGAACACTGAAGCTTTCTTT. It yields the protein CASIPHRMNTEAFF.

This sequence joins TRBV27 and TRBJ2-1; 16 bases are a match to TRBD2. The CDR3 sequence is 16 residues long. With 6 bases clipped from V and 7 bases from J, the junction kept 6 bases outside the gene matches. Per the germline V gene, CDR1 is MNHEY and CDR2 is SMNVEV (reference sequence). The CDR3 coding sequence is TGTGCCAGCAGGGGACTAGCGGGGGGGCGGGGAAATGAGCAGTTCTTC. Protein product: CASRGLAGGRGNEQFF.

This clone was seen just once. In nucleotides, the CDR3 is TGTGCCAGTAGTATGCCTACAAGGCAGGGAGGCAACTATGGCTACACCTTC. Translated, it gives CASSMPTRQGGNYGYTF. The V and J genes are TRBV19 and TRBJ1-2; tentatively, D is TRBD1 (5 bases). The CDR3 is 17 residues long. Trimming removed 3 bases from V and 2 bases from J, with 19 bases in between. Looked up from germline, CDR1 is LNHDA and CDR2 is SQIVND (reference sequence).

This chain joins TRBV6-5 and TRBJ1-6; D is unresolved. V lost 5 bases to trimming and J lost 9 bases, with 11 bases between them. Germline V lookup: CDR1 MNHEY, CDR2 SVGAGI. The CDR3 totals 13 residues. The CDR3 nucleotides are TGTGCCAGCAGTACGGAACCGGGTTCACCCCTCCACTTT. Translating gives CASSTEPGSPLHF.

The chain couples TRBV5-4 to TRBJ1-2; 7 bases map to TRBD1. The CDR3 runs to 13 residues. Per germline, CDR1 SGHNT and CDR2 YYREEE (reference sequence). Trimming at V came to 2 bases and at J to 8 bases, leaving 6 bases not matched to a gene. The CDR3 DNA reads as TGTGCCAGCAGCTTCGACAGGGCCGGGGGCTACACCTTC. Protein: CASSFDRAGGYTF.

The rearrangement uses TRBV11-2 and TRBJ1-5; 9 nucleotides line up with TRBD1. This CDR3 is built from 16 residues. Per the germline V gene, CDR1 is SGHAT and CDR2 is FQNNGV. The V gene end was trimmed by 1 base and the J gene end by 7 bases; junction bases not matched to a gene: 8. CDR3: CASSLGAGQGWQPQHF. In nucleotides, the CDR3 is TGTGCCAGCAGCTTAGGTGCGGGACAGGGTTGGCAGCCCCAGCATTTT.

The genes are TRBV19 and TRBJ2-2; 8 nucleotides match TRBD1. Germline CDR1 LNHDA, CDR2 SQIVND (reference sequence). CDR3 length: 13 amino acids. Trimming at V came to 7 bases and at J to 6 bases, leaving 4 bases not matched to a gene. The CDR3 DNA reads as TGTGCCAGTACCCGGACAGGGTCCGGGGAGCTGTTTTTT. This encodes CASTRTGSGELFF.

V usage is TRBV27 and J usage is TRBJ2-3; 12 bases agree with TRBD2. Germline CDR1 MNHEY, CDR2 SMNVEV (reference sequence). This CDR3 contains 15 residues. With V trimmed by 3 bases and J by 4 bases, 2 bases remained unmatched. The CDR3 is CASSFLAGGADTQYF. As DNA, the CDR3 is TGTGCCAGCAGTTTCCTAGCGGGAGGGGCAGATACGCAGTATTTT.

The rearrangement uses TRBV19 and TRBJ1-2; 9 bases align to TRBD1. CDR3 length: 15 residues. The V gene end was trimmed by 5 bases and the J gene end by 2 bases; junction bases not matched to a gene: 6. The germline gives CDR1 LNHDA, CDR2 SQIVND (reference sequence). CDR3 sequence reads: CASSSPGQGNYGYTF. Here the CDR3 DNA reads TGTGCCAGTAGTTCCCCGGGACAGGGAAACTATGGCTACACCTTC.